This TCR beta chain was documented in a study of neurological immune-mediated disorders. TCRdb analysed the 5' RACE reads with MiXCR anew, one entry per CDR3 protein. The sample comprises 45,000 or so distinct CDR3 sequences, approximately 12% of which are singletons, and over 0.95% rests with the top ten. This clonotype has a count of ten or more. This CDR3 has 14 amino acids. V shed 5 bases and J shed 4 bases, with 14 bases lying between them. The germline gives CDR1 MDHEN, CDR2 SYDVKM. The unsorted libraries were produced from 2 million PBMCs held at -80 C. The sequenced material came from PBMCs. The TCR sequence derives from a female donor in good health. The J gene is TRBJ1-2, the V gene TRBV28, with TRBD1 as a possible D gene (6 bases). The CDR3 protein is CASSLPTGSYGYTF. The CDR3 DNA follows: TGTGCCAGCAGTCTTCCAACAGGGAGCTATGGCTACACCTTC.